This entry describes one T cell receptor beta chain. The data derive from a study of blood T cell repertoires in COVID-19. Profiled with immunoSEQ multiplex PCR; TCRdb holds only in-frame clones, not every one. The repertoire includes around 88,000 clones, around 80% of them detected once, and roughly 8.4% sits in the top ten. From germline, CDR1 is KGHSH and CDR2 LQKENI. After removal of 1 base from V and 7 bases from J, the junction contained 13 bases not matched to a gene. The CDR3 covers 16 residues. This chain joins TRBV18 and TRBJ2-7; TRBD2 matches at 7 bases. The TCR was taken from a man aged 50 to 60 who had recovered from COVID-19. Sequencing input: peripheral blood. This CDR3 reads CASSPLQDPKAGEQYF. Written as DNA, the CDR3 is TGTGCCAGCTCACCACTTCAGGACCCAAAAGCGGGGGAGCAGTACTTC.